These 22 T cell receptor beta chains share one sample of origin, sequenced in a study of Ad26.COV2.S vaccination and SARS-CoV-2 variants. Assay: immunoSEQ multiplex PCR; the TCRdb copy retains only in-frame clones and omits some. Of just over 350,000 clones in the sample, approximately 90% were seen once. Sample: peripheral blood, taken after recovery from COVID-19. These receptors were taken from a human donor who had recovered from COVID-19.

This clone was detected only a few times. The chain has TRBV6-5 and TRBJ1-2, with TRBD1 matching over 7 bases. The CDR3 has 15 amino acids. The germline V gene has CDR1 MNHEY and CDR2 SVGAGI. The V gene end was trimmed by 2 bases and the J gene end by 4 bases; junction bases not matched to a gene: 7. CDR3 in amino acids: CASSYLDRDGYGYTF. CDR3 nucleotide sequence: TGTGCCAGCAGTTACCTAGACAGGGACGGCTATGGCTACACCTTC.

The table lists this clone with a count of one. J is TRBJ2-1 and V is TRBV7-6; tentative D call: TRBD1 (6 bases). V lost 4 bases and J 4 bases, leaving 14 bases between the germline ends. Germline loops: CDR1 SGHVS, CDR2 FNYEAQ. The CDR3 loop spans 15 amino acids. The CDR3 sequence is CASSSPTGQYNEQFF. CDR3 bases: TGTGCCAGCAGCTCTCCGACGGGACAATACAATGAGCAGTTCTTC. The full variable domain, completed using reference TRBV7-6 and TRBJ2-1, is GAGVSQSPRYKVTKRGQDVALRCDPISGHVSLYWYRQALGQGPEFLTYFNYEAQQDKSGLPNDRFSAERPEGSISTLTIQRTEQRDSAMYRCASSSPTGQYNEQFFGPGTRLTVL.

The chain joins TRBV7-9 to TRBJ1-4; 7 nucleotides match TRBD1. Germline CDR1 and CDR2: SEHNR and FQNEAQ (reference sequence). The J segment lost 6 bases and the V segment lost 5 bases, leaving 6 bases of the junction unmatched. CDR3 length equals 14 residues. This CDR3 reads CASSLGTADEKLFF. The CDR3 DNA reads TGTGCCAGCAGCCTCGGGACAGCAGATGAAAAACTGTTTTTT.

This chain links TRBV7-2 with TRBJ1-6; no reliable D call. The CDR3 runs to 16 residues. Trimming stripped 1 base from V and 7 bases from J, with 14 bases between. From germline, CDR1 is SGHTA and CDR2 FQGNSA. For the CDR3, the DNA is TGTGCCAGCAGCTTAGGGACCCTTGGAGAAAATTCACCCCTCCACTTT. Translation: CASSLGTLGENSPLHF.

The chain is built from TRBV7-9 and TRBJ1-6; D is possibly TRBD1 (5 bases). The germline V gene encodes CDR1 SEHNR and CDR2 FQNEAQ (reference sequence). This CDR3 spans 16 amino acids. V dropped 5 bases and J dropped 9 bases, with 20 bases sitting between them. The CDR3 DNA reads TGTGCCAGCAGCGAAGAACGGGGGGGACTGGGTTCACCCCTCCACTTT. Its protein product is CASSEERGGLGSPLHF.

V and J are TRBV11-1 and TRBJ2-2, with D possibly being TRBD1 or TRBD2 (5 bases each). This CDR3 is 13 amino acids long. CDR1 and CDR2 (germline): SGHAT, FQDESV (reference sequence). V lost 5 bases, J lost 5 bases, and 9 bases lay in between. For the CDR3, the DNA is TGTGCCAGCAGCGGGACGATGACCGGGGAGCTGTTTTTT. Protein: CASSGTMTGELFF.

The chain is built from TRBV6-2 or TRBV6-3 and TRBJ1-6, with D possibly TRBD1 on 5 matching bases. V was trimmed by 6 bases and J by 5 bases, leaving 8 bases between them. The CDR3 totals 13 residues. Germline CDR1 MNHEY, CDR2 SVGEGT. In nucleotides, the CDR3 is TGTGCCAGCAGCCGGGGGGATAATTCACCCCTCCACTTT. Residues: CASSRGDNSPLHF.

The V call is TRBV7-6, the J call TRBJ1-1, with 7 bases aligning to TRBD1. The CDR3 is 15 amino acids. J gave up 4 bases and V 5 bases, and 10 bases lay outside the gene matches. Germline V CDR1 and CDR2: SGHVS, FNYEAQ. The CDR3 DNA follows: TGTGCCAGCAGCCGACGGACAGGATCATCCACTGAAGCTTTCTTT. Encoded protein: CASSRRTGSSTEAFF.

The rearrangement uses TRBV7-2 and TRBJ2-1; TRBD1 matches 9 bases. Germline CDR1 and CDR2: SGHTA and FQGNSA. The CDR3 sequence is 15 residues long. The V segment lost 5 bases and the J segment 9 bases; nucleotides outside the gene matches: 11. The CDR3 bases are TGTGCCAGCAGCCCGTCCCCGGGACAGGGAGTTGAGCAGTTCTTC. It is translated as CASSPSPGQGVEQFF. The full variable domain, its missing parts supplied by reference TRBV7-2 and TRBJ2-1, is GAGVSQSPSNKVTEKGKDVELRCDPISGHTALYWYRQSLGQGLEFLIYFQGNSAPDKSGLPSDRFSAERTGGSVSTLTIQRTQQEDSAVYLCASSPSPGQGVEQFFGPGTRLTVL.

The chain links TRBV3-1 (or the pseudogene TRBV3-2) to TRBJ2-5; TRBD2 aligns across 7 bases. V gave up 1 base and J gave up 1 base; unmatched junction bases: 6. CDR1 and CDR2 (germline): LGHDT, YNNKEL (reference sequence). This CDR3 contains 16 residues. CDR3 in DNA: TGTGCCAGCAGCCAAGCGGCGGGGGACTTCCAAGAGACCCAGTACTTC. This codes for CASSQAAGDFQETQYF.

This chain's CDR3 is CAGGGGRTDTQYF. The DNA of the CDR3 is TGTGCCGGCGGGGGGGGGCGCACAGATACGCAGTATTTT. This sequence joins TRBV6-5 and TRBJ2-3; TRBD2 matches 9 bases. Trimming removed 11 bases from V and 1 base from J; junction bases left unmatched: 4. Germline CDR1 and CDR2: MNHEY and SVGAGI. The CDR3 is 13 residues long.

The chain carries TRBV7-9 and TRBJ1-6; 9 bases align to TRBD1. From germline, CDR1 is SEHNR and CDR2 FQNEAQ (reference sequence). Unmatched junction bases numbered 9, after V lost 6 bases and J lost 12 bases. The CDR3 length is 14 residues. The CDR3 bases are TGTGCCAGCAGTCAACCGGGACAGGGTCGACCCCTCCACTTT. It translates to CASSQPGQGRPLHF.

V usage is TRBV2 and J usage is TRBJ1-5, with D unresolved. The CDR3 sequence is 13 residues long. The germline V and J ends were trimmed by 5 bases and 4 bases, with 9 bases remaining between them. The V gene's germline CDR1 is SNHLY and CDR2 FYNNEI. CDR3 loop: CASSPDGNQPQHF. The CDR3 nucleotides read TGTGCCAGCAGTCCTGACGGTAATCAGCCCCAGCATTTT.

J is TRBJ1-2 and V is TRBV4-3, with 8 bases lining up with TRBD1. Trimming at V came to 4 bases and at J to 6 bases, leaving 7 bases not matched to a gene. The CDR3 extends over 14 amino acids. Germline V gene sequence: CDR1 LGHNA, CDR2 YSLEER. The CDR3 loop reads CASSRETGVDGYTF. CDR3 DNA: TGCGCCAGCAGCCGAGAGACAGGGGTGGATGGCTACACCTTC.

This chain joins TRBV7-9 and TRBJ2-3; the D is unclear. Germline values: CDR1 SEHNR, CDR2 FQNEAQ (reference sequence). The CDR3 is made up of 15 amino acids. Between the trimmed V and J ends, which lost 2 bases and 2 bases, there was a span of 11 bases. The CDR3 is CASSLLSASTDTQYF. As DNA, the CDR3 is TGTGCCAGCAGCTTATTAAGCGCATCCACAGATACGCAGTATTTT.

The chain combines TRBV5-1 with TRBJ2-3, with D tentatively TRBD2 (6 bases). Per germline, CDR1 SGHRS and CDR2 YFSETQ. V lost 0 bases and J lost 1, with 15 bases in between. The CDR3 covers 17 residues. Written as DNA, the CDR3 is TGCGCCAGCAGCTTGGCGCCACGTGGCGGGGGCACAGATACGCAGTATTTT. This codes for CASSLAPRGGGTDTQYF.

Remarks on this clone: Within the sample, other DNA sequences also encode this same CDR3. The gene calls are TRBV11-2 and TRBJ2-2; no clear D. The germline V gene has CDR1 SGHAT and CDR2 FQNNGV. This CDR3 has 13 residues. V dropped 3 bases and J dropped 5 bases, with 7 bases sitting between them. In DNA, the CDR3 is TGTGCCAGCAGCTTGGCGAGAACCGGGGAGCTGTTTTTT. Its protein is CASSLARTGELFF.

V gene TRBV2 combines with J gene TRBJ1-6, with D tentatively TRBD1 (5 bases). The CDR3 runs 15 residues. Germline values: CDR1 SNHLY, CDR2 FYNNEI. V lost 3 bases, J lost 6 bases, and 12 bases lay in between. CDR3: CASSEGRAGNSPLHF. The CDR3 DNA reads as TGTGCCAGCAGTGAGGGCAGGGCGGGTAATTCACCCCTCCACTTT. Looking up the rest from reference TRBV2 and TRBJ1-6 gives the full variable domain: EPEVTQTPSHQVTQMGQEVILRCVPISNHLYFYWYRQILGQKVEFLVSFYNNEISEKSEIFDDQFSVERPDGSNFTLKIRSTKLEDSAMYFCASSEGRAGNSPLHFGNGTRLTVT.

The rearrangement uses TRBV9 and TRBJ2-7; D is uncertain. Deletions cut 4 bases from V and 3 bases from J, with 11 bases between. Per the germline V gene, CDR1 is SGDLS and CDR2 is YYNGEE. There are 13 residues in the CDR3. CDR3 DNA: TGTGCCAGCAGCCCTTGGGCCGGCTACGAGCAGTACTTC. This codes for CASSPWAGYEQYF.

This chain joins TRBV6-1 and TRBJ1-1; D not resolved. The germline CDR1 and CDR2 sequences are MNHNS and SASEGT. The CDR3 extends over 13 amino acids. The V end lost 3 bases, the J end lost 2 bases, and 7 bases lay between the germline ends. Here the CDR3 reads CASSDGSNTEAFF. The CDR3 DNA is TGTGCCAGCAGTGATGGCAGCAACACTGAAGCTTTCTTT.

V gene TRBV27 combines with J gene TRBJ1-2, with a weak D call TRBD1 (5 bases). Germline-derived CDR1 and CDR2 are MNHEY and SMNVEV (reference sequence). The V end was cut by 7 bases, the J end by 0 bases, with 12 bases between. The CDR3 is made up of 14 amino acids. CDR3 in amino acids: CASNPDRPNYGYTF. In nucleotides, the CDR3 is TGTGCCAGCAACCCTGACAGACCTAACTATGGCTACACCTTC.

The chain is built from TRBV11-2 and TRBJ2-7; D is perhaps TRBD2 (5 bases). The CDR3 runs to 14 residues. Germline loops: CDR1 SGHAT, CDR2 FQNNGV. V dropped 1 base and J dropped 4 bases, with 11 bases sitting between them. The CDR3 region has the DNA TGTGCCAGCAGCTTAGCCGGCAGGACTTACGAGCAGTACTTC. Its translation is CASSLAGRTYEQYF.